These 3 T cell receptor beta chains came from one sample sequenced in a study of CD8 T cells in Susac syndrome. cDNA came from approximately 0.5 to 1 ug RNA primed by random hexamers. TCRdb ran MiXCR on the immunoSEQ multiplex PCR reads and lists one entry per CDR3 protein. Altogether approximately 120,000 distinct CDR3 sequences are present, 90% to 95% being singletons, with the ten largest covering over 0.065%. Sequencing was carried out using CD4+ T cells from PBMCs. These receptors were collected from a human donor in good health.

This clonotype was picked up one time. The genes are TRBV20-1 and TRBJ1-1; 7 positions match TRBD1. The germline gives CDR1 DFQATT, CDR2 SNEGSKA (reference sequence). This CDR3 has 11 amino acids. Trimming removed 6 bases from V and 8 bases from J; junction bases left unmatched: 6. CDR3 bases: TGCAGTGCAAAACCGGACAGGGAAGCTTTCTTT. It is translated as CSAKPDREAFF.

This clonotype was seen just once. CDR3 loop: CASSLQALANYGYTF. CDR3 DNA: TGTGCCAGCAGCCTCCAGGCCCTAGCTAACTATGGCTACACCTTC. J is TRBJ1-2 and V is TRBV7-2, with unresolved D. Germline CDR1 is SGHTA and CDR2 is FQGNSA. This CDR3 is 15 amino acids long. V was clipped by 5 bases and J by 0 bases, with 13 bases between them.

CDR3 nucleotide sequence: TGTGCCAGCAGCATGCAGACACAGAACTATGGCTACACCTTC. Encoded protein: CASSMQTQNYGYTF. V gene TRBV7-9 combines with J gene TRBJ1-2; D unresolved. Looked up from germline, CDR1 is SEHNR and CDR2 is FQNEAQ (reference sequence). The CDR3 has 14 residues. Trimming took 5 bases from V and 2 from J, leaving 12 bases between them.